Here is one T cell receptor (beta chain) with its context. The sample comes from a study of PD-L1 blockade in urothelial cancer. Study background: Chemotherapy regimens numbering 0 to 3 had been given to patients. Analyzed time points were 3 weeks (second dose) and 6 weeks after therapy began.

Sequencing used immunoSEQ multiplex PCR; TCRdb keeps in-frame clones, though not all of them. This sample has approximately 110,000 clones, with 70% to 90% found just once. The ends were cut back, 6 bases at V and 2 bases at J, with 16 bases in the middle. There are 15 residues in the CDR3. Germline CDR1 and CDR2: MDHEN and SYDVKM. The sequence was collected from a middle-aged man with urothelial cancer. Sequences were derived from PBMCs, sampled around atezolizumab (anti-PD-L1) treatment. The V and J genes are TRBV28 and TRBJ1-1; tentatively, D is TRBD1 (6 bases). Here the CDR3 reads CASRPRNRANTEAFF. The CDR3 nucleotides read TGTGCCAGCAGGCCCCGGAACAGGGCCAACACTGAAGCTTTCTTT.